This entry lists 31 T cell receptor beta chains sequenced from one sample in a study of T cell responses to AZD1222 COVID-19 vaccine. Libraries were prepared by immunoSEQ multiplex PCR; TCRdb keeps only in-frame clonotypes and omits some of them. The table shows about 120,000 clones, with more than 80% occurring only once. The sequences come from peripheral blood, collected 28 days after the second dose of the MenACWY control vaccine. These receptors came from an adult who received the MenACWY meningococcal vaccine as a control.

The CDR3 sequence: CASSNPTGRHLYEQYV. The CDR3 coding sequence is TGTGCCAGCAGCAACCCGACGGGACGCCACCTGTACGAGCAGTACGTC. The chain has TRBV13 and TRBJ2-7; possibly TRBD1 or TRBD2 for D (5 bases each). The germline V gene encodes CDR1 PRHDT and CDR2 FYEKMQ (reference sequence). V shed 5 bases and J shed 4 bases, with 21 bases lying between them. There are 16 residues in the CDR3.

Only a few counts were recorded for this clone. The CDR3 coding sequence is TGTGCCAGCAGTTTGAGGGGTTCACCCCTCCACTTT. As protein: CASSLRGSPLHF. This chain links TRBV27 with TRBJ1-6; D might be TRBD1 (5 bases). The V and J ends lost 3 bases and 9 bases respectively, with 6 bases between them. This CDR3 spans 12 amino acids. Germline CDR1 and CDR2: MNHEY and SMNVEV (reference sequence).

This clone was seen a handful of times. The chain employs TRBV20-1 and TRBJ1-5; D is possibly TRBD1 (5 bases). V was clipped by 3 bases and J by 3 bases, with 9 bases between them. This CDR3 has 13 amino acids. The germline V gene has CDR1 DFQATT and CDR2 SNEGSKA (reference sequence). The CDR3 DNA reads as TGCAGTGCTAGTTCAGGGATCAATCAGCCCCAGCATTTT. Amino acid sequence: CSASSGINQPQHF.

The chain employs TRBV28 and TRBJ1-1; D is perhaps TRBD1 (5 bases). Germline V gene lookup returns CDR1 MDHEN and CDR2 SYDVKM. The CDR3 runs 13 residues. V lost 6 bases, J lost 5 bases, and 13 bases lay in between. The DNA for the CDR3 is TGTGCCAGCAGGCTCTCCCAGGGAACTGAAGCTTTCTTT. Protein: CASRLSQGTEAFF.

The rearrangement links TRBV4-2 to TRBJ1-4; no clear D gene. V was trimmed by 6 bases and J by 5 bases, leaving 19 bases between them. The CDR3 is made up of 16 amino acids. CDR1 LGHNA and CDR2 YNFKEQ come from the germline V gene. For the CDR3, the DNA is TGTGCCAGCAGTTCCTCTGAGACCCCATCAAATGAAAAACTGTTTTTT. Translating gives CASSSSETPSNEKLFF.

This sequence joins TRBV30 and TRBJ1-6; D is uncertain. Germline assignment: CDR1 GTSNPN and CDR2 SVGIG (reference sequence). Between the trimmed V and J ends, which lost 3 bases and 6 bases, there was a span of 15 bases. The CDR3 consists of 15 residues. CDR3 DNA sequence: TGTGCCTGGAGGGCTAACGGGATTTCTAATTCACCCCTCCACTTT. It yields the protein CAWRANGISNSPLHF.

The chain uses TRBV2 and TRBJ1-6, with D maybe TRBD1 (5 bases). Trimming pared 6 bases from V and 7 bases from J, leaving 10 bases between. The germline CDR1 and CDR2 sequences are SNHLY and FYNNEI. The CDR3 consists of 13 residues. This CDR3 is CASRIDSNSPLHF. CDR3 nucleotides: TGTGCCAGCAGGATTGACAGCAATTCACCCCTCCACTTT.

The chain carries TRBV6-5 and TRBJ1-1, with 7 bases identical to TRBD1. The junction had 8 bases not matched to a gene; V was cut back by 7 bases and J by 3 bases. This CDR3 spans 14 amino acids. Germline CDR1 is MNHEY and CDR2 is SVGAGI. The CDR3, as DNA: TGTGCCAGCATCCTCGGACAGGTGGACACTGAAGCTTTCTTT. As protein: CASILGQVDTEAFF.

V is TRBV7-8 and J is TRBJ2-7; the D is unclear. CDR1 is SGHVS and CDR2 is FQNEAQ in the germline V gene. V was pared by 5 bases and J by 5 bases, with 16 bases between. The CDR3 totals 14 residues. The CDR3 DNA is TGTGCCAGCAGCCCTTGGGGTAGCAGTGACGAGCAGTACTTC. This gives the protein CASSPWGSSDEQYF. Full variable domain (rest looked up from reference TRBV7-8 and TRBJ2-7): GAGVSQSPRYKVAKRGQDVALRCDPISGHVSLFWYQQALGQGPEFLTYFQNEAQLDKSGLPSDRFFAERPEGSVSTLKIQRTQQEDSAVYLCASSPWGSSDEQYFGPGTRLTVT.

This sequence joins TRBV3-1 (or the pseudogene TRBV3-2) and TRBJ2-7; no definite D call. Trimming pared 5 bases from V and 1 base from J, leaving 6 bases between. Germline V gene sequence: CDR1 LGHDT, CDR2 YNNKEL (reference sequence). The CDR3 is 12 amino acids. In DNA form, the CDR3 reads TGTGCCAGCAGCGACTCTTCCTACGAGCAGTACTTC. This translates into CASSDSSYEQYF.

This clone showed up just once. The rearrangement uses TRBV27 and TRBJ1-2, with unresolved D. This CDR3 region has 13 residues. The germline V and J ends were trimmed by 2 bases and 1 base, with 5 bases remaining between them. The germline gives CDR1 MNHEY, CDR2 SMNVEV (reference sequence). The CDR3 DNA sequence: TGTGCCAGCAGTTTAAAGGGTAACTATGGCTACACCTTC. This encodes CASSLKGNYGYTF.

The J gene is TRBJ2-5, the V gene TRBV21-1; no DNA check was done on the table's D call, TRBD1. TRBV21-1 counts as a pseudogene. The CDR3 runs to 16 residues. CDR3 protein: CASSERAKDNRETQYF. In DNA, the CDR3 is TGTGCCAGCAGCGAAAGAGCCAAGGACAACAGAGAGACCCAGTACTTC.

This rearrangement joins TRBV12-3 or TRBV12-4 to TRBJ1-4; no firm D call. CDR3 size: 11 residues. Trimming took off 3 bases at V and 4 bases at J, with 0 bases between the two ends. The CDR3 spells CASSFNEKLFF. CDR3 in DNA: TGTGCCAGCAGTTTTAATGAAAAACTGTTTTTT.

This clone was counted only a few times. In nucleotides, the CDR3 is TGTGCCAGCAGGGACAGGGGTAGCACTGAAGCTTTCTTT. Amino acid sequence: CASRDRGSTEAFF. The chain couples TRBV6-5 to TRBJ1-1; 9 bases agree with TRBD1. Germline V gene data show CDR1 as MNHEY and CDR2 as SVGAGI. The V gene end was trimmed by 6 bases and the J gene end by 4 bases; junction bases not matched to a gene: 3. This CDR3 has 13 amino acids.

The chain recombines TRBV20-1 with TRBJ2-7; D remains unclear. Trimming took 3 bases from V and 5 from J, leaving 11 bases between them. Germline-derived CDR1 and CDR2 are DFQATT and SNEGSKA (reference sequence). The CDR3 is made up of 12 amino acids. The CDR3 coding sequence is TGCAGTGCTAGTTGGCTAGGCCACGAGCAGTACTTC. Translation: CSASWLGHEQYF.

V usage is TRBV5-6 and J usage is TRBJ1-1; D unresolved. Deletions cut 4 bases from V and 1 base from J, with 14 bases between. CDR3 length: 15 amino acids. Looked up from germline, CDR1 is SGHDT and CDR2 is YYEEEE. DNA for the CDR3: TGTGCCAGCAGCGGCAATGATAATTGGAACACTGAAGCTTTCTTT. It is translated as CASSGNDNWNTEAFF.

The chain employs TRBV7-9 and TRBJ1-4; D unclear. The CDR3 is 15 amino acids. The germline gives CDR1 SEHNR, CDR2 FQNEAQ (reference sequence). V lost 3 bases to trimming and J lost 7 bases, with 15 bases between them. CDR3 DNA sequence: TGTGCCAGCAGCTTGGGGTCTACCTTCGGTGAAAAACTGTTTTTT. It is translated as CASSLGSTFGEKLFF.

J is TRBJ2-7 and V is TRBV7-9; 8 bases map to TRBD2. CDR1 is SEHNR, CDR2 FQNEAQ, per germline (reference sequence). The J segment lost 2 bases and the V segment lost 3 bases, leaving 9 bases of the junction unmatched. CDR3 size: 16 residues. The CDR3 protein is CASSFPGLAEPYEQYF. CDR3 in DNA: TGTGCCAGCAGCTTCCCCGGACTAGCTGAGCCCTACGAGCAGTACTTC.

This chain connects TRBV28 to TRBJ1-6; D call uncertain. CDR3 size: 14 residues. V lost 7 bases, J lost 0 bases, and 7 bases lay in between. The V gene's germline CDR1 is MDHEN and CDR2 SYDVKM. CDR3 bases: TGTGCCAGCACGTGGAGCTCCTATAATTCACCCCTCCACTTT. Amino acids: CASTWSSYNSPLHF.

This clone was found a few times. The gene calls are TRBV12-3 or TRBV12-4 and TRBJ1-2; maybe TRBD1 (6 bases). With 1 base removed from V and 6 bases from J, the gap between germline ends came to 9 bases. The CDR3 is 13 amino acids. This CDR3 reads CASSLVGADGYTF. CDR3 nucleotide sequence: TGTGCCAGCAGTTTAGTGGGGGCTGATGGCTACACCTTC.

The chain couples TRBV27 to TRBJ2-1; D tentatively reads TRBD1 or TRBD2 (5 bases each). The V end was cut by 3 bases, the J end by 7 bases, with 10 bases between. The CDR3 consists of 13 residues. CDR1 MNHEY and CDR2 SMNVEV come from the germline V gene (reference sequence). The CDR3 loop is CASSFGWGNEQFF. CDR3 DNA: TGTGCCAGCAGTTTTGGCTGGGGGAATGAGCAGTTCTTC.

The chain recombines TRBV10-2 with TRBJ2-2; TRBD2 matches at 11 bases. Germline V gene data show CDR1 as WSHSY and CDR2 as SAAADI. The CDR3 runs 16 residues. Trimming cost V 3 bases and J 7 bases; bases outside gene matches: 7. The CDR3 loop is CASSDVAGGPVGELFF. DNA for the CDR3: TGCGCCAGCAGTGATGTAGCGGGAGGGCCCGTCGGGGAGCTGTTTTTT.

The chain employs TRBV12-2 and TRBJ1-1; TRBD1 is the table's D call, not checked against the DNA. TRBV12-2 is tagged as a pseudogene. CDR3 length: 15 residues. CDR3 region: CASRLASGPDTEAFF. The CDR3 DNA sequence: TGTGCAAGTCGCTTAGCGTCAGGGCCGGACACTGAAGCTTTCTTT.

V usage is TRBV30 and J usage is TRBJ1-1, with a weak D call TRBD1 (5 bases). The CDR3 has 12 residues. Trimming pared 4 bases from V and 9 bases from J, leaving 15 bases between. Germline values: CDR1 GTSNPN, CDR2 SVGIG (reference sequence). This CDR3 is CAWNSGVLKAFF. CDR3 DNA sequence: TGTGCCTGGAATTCGGGGGTCTTAAAAGCTTTCTTT.

The chain links TRBV6-2 or TRBV6-3 to TRBJ2-6; D is unclear. The CDR3 runs to 17 residues. CDR1 and CDR2 from the germline V gene are MNHEY and SVGEGT. V was trimmed by 2 bases and J by 0 bases, leaving 11 bases between them. The CDR3 nucleotides read TGTGCCAGCAGTTACCCGCCGCGGAACTCTGGGGCCAACGTCCTGACTTTC. It is translated as CASSYPPRNSGANVLTF.

The V gene is TRBV11-2, the J gene TRBJ2-1, with D possibly matching TRBD2 (5 bases). Trimming pared 1 base from V and 4 bases from J, leaving 11 bases between. The CDR3 is made up of 15 amino acids. From germline, CDR1 is SGHAT and CDR2 FQNNGV. Here the CDR3 DNA reads TGTGCCAGCAGCTTAGGGGCGCCGGGGTACAATGAGCAGTTCTTC. It encodes CASSLGAPGYNEQFF. The variable domain in full, completed from reference TRBV11-2 and TRBJ2-1, reads EAGVAQSPRYKIIEKRQSVAFWCNPISGHATLYWYQQILGQGPKLLIQFQNNGVVDDSQLPKDRFSAERLKGVDSTLKIQPAKLEDSAVYLCASSLGAPGYNEQFFGPGTRLTVL.

V and J are TRBV29-1 and TRBJ2-7, with TRBD1 matching 10 bases. This CDR3 contains 13 residues. The germline V gene encodes CDR1 SQVTM and CDR2 ANQGSEA. Trimming took 7 bases from V and 6 from J; bases not matched to a gene: 9. The CDR3 region is CSAGTGEFGEQYF. The CDR3, as DNA: TGCAGCGCTGGGACAGGGGAATTTGGCGAGCAGTACTTC.

The rearrangement joins TRBV6-1 to TRBJ2-3; unclear D gene. Germline CDR1 MNHNS, CDR2 SASEGT. The CDR3 contains 14 residues. V lost 0 bases, J lost 6 bases, and 10 bases lay in between. The chain's CDR3 is CASSEAHNGDTQYF. The DNA of the CDR3 is TGTGCCAGCAGTGAAGCGCATAATGGGGATACGCAGTATTTT.

In this sample, this clone turned up a few times. The V gene is TRBV21-1, the J gene TRBJ2-7; no check of the table's D call, TRBD2, against the DNA was made. TRBV21-1 is tagged as a pseudogene. The CDR3 runs to 17 residues. The CDR3: CASSLRGGSLDSYEQYF. CDR3 bases: TGTGCCAGCAGCCTCCGAGGAGGTAGCCTAGACTCCTACGAGCAGTACTTC.

The chain joins TRBV27 to TRBJ2-1, with D tentatively TRBD2 (6 bases). Germline V lookup: CDR1 MNHEY, CDR2 SMNVEV (reference sequence). V shed 3 bases and J shed 6 bases, with 24 bases lying between them. This CDR3 has 18 residues. The CDR3 loop reads CASSFSSRGLTRANEQFF. The CDR3 region has the DNA TGTGCCAGCAGTTTCTCCTCTCGGGGGTTAACTCGTGCCAATGAGCAGTTCTTC.

The V and J genes are TRBV5-1 and TRBJ2-3; no definite D call. Trimming removed 0 bases at V and 4 bases at J, with 15 bases between. This CDR3 comprises 16 residues. Looked up from germline, CDR1 is SGHRS and CDR2 is YFSETQ. Written as DNA, the CDR3 is TGCGCCAGCAGCTTGGGAGGAGTCGGCGTGCCAGATACGCAGTATTTT. Encoded protein: CASSLGGVGVPDTQYF.